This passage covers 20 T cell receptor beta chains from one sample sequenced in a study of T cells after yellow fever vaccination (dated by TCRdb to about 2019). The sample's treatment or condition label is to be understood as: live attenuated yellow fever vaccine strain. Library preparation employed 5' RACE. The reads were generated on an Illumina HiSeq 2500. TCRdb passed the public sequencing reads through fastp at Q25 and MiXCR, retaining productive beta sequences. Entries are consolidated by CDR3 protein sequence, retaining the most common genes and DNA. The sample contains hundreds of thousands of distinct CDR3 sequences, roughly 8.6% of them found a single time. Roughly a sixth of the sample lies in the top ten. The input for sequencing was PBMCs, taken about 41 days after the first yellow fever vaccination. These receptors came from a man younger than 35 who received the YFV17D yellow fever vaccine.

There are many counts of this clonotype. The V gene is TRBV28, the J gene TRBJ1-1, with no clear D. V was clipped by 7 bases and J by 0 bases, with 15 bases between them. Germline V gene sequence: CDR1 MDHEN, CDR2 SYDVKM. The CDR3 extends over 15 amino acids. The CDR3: CASTSLLRMNTEAFF. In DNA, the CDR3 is TGTGCCAGCACCTCTTTGTTGCGGATGAACACTGAAGCTTTCTTT.

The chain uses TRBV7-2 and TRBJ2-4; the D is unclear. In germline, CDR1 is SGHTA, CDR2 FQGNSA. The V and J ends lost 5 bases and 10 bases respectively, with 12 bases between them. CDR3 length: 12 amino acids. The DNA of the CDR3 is TGTGCCAGCAGCGAAGAACTACTGATTCAGTACTTC. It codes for CASSEELLIQYF.

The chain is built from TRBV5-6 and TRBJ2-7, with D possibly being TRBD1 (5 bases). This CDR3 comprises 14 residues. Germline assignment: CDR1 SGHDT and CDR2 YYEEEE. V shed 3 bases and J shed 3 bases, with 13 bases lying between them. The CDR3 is CASSSTAHYYEQYV. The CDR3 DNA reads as TGTGCCAGCAGCTCGACAGCTCATTACTACGAGCAGTACGTC.

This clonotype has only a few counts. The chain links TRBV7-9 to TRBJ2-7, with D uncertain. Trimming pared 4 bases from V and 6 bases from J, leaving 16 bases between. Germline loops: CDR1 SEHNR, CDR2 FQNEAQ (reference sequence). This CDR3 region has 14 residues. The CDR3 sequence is CASSSLLTGVEQYF. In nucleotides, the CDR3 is TGTGCCAGCAGCTCCCTCCTTACTGGGGTCGAGCAGTACTTC.

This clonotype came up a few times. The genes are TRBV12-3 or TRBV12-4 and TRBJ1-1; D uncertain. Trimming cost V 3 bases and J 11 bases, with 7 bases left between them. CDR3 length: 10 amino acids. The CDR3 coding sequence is TGTGCCAGCAGTTTCGGGTACGCTTTCTTT. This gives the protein CASSFGYAFF.

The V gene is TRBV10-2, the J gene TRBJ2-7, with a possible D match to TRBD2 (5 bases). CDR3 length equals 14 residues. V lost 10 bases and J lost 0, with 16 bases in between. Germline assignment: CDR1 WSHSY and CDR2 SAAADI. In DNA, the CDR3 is TGCGCCACATCCACTAGGGCGGACTCCTACGAGCAGTACTTC. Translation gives CATSTRADSYEQYF.

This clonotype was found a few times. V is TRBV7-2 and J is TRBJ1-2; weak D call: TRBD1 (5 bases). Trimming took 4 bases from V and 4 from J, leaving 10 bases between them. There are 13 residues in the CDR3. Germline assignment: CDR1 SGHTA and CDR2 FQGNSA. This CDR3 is CASSSSGTYGYTF. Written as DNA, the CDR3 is TGTGCCAGCAGCTCTTCCGGGACCTATGGCTACACCTTC.

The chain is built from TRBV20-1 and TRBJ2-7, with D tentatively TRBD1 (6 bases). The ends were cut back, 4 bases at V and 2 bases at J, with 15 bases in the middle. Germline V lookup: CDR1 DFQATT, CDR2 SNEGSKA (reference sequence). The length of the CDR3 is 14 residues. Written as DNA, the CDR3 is TGCAGTGCTACTCCCCGGACAGTTACCTACGAGCAGTACTTC. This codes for CSATPRTVTYEQYF.

CDR3 nucleotides: TGTGCCAGCAAGGTAACCCCAGACGAGCAGTACTTC. Amino acid sequence: CASKVTPDEQYF. The chain employs TRBV2 and TRBJ2-7; D unresolved. From germline, CDR1 is SNHLY and CDR2 FYNNEI. V was shortened by 7 bases and J by 5 bases, with 12 bases between the two germline ends. There are 12 residues in the CDR3.

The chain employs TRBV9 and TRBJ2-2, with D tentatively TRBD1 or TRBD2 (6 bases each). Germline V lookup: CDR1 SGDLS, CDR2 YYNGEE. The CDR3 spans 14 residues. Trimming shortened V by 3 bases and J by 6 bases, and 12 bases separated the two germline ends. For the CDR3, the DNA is TGTGCCAGCAGCGGGGGGGCAGTATCCGGGGAGCTGTTTTTT. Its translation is CASSGGAVSGELFF.

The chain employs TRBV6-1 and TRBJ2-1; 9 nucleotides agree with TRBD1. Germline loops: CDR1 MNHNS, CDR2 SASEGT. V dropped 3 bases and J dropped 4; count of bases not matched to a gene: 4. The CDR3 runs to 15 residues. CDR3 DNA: TGTGCCAGCAGTGAGACCGGGACAGGGTACAATGAGCAGTTCTTC. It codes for CASSETGTGYNEQFF.

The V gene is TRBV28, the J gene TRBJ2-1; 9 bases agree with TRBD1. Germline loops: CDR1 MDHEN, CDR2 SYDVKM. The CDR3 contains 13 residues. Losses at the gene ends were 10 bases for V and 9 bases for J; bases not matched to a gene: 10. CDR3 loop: CATTGQGVGEQFF. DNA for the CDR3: TGTGCCACCACGGGACAGGGAGTCGGTGAGCAGTTCTTC. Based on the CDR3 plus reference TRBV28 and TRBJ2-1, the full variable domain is DVKVTQSSRYLVKRTGEKVFLECVQDMDHENMFWYRQDPGLGLRLIYFSYDVKMKEKGDIPEGYSVSREKKERFSLILESASTNQTSMYLCATTGQGVGEQFFGPGTRLTVL.

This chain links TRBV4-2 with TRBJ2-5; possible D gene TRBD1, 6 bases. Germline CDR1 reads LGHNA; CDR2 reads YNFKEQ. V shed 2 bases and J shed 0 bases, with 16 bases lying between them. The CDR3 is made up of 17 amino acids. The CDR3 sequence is CASSQTSGRGNQETQYF. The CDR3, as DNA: TGTGCCAGCAGCCAAACCTCCGGCAGGGGCAACCAAGAGACCCAGTACTTC.

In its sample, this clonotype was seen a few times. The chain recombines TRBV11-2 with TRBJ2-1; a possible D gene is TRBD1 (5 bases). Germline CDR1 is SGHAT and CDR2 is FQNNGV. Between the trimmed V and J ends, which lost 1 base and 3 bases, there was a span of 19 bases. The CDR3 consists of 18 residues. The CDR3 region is CASSLGPLGQVVYNEQFF. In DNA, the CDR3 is TGTGCCAGCAGCTTAGGTCCCCTGGGGCAAGTGGTCTACAATGAGCAGTTCTTC.

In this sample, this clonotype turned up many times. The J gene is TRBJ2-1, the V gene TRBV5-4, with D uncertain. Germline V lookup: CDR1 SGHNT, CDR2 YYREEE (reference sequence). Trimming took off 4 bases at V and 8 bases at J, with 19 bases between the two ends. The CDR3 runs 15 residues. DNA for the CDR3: TGTGCCAGCAGCCGGGCCTCGGTAGGTGGCGATGAGCAGTTCTTC. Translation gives CASSRASVGGDEQFF.

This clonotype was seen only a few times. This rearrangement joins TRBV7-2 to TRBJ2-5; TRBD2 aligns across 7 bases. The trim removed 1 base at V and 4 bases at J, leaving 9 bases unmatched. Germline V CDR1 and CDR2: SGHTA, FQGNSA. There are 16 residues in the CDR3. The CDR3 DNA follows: TGTGCCAGCAGCTTAGTGCATGCTAGCGGCGGAGAGACCCAGTACTTC. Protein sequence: CASSLVHASGGETQYF. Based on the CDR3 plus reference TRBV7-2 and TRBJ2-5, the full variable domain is GAGVSQSPSNKVTEKGKDVELRCDPISGHTALYWYRQSLGQGLEFLIYFQGNSAPDKSGLPSDRFSAERTGGSVSTLTIQRTQQEDSAVYLCASSLVHASGGETQYFGPGTRLLVL.

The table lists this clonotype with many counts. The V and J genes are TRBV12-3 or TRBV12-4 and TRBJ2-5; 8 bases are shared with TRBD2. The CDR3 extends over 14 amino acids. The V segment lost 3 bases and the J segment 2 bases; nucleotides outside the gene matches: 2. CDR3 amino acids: CASSLASGQETQYF. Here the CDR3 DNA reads TGTGCCAGCAGTTTGGCTAGCGGGCAAGAGACCCAGTACTTC.

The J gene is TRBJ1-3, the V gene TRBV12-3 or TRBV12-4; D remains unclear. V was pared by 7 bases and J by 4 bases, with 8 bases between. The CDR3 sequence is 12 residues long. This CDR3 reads CASTTVGNTIYF. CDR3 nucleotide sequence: TGTGCCAGCACTACCGTAGGAAACACCATATATTTT.

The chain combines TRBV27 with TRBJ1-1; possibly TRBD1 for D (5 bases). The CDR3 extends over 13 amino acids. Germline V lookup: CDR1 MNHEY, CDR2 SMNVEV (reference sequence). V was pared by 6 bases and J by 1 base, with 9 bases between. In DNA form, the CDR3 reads TGTGCCAGCAGCTACAGGTGGAACACTGAAGCTTTCTTT. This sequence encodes CASSYRWNTEAFF.

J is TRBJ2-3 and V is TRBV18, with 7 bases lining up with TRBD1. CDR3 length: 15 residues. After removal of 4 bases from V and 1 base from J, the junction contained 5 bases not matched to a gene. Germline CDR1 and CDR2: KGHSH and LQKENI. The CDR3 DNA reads TGTGCCAGCTCACGGGACAGTTGGGGCACAGATACGCAGTATTTT. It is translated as CASSRDSWGTDTQYF.